The next 32 T cell receptor beta chains were all read from a single sample in a study of blood T cell repertoires in COVID-19. Libraries were prepared by immunoSEQ multiplex PCR; TCRdb keeps only in-frame clonotypes and omits some of them. The data show 100,000 or so clones, around four fifths seen once. The sequenced sample was peripheral blood. All receptors derive from a human donor in a cohort sampled during active COVID-19.

CDR3 DNA: TGCGCCAGCAGCCAAATGGCCGGGACAGGGGATGAAAAACTGTTTTTT. Translating it yields CASSQMAGTGDEKLFF. The chain couples TRBV4-3 to TRBJ1-4; 10 bases are shared with TRBD1. CDR1 is LGHNA, CDR2 YSLEER, per germline. The junction had 6 bases not matched to a gene; V was cut back by 2 bases and J by 6 bases. The CDR3 length is 16 residues.

The V and J genes are TRBV12-5 and TRBJ1-2; D is undetermined. Germline values: CDR1 LGHNT, CDR2 FRNRAP. V lost 2 bases to trimming and J lost 3 bases, with 7 bases between them. The CDR3 extends over 13 amino acids. This CDR3 is CASGLRSYYGYTF. The CDR3 DNA reads as TGTGCTAGTGGTTTGAGGAGTTACTATGGCTACACCTTC.

CDR3 region: CASTATHDNYGYTF. The CDR3 DNA reads TGTGCCAGTACTGCCACACACGATAACTATGGCTACACCTTC. The chain is built from TRBV19 and TRBJ1-2, with D uncertain. Germline V gene sequence: CDR1 LNHDA, CDR2 SQIVND (reference sequence). With 7 bases removed from V and 1 base from J, the gap between germline ends came to 13 bases. This CDR3 is 14 amino acids long.

The chain recombines TRBV5-1 with TRBJ2-3; 7 positions match TRBD2. Germline values: CDR1 SGHRS, CDR2 YFSETQ. V lost 7 bases and J lost 0; bases outside the gene matches: 5. The CDR3 runs 14 residues. This chain's CDR3 is CASGSGESTDTQYF. DNA of the CDR3: TGCGCCAGCGGAAGCGGGGAGAGCACAGATACGCAGTATTTT.

V is TRBV7-8 and J is TRBJ1-1; 7 nucleotides align to TRBD1. The CDR3 totals 16 residues. Germline V lookup: CDR1 SGHVS, CDR2 FQNEAQ. Losses at the gene ends were 5 bases for V and 1 base for J; bases not matched to a gene: 10. This CDR3 reads CASSRDRGTANTEAFF. The CDR3, as DNA: TGTGCCAGCAGCAGGGACCGGGGGACAGCGAACACTGAAGCTTTCTTT. Using reference TRBV7-8 and TRBJ1-1 for the parts outside the CDR3, the full variable domain is GAGVSQSPRYKVAKRGQDVALRCDPISGHVSLFWYQQALGQGPEFLTYFQNEAQLDKSGLPSDRFFAERPEGSVSTLKIQRTQQEDSAVYLCASSRDRGTANTEAFFGQGTRLTVV.

The chain has TRBV18 and TRBJ2-5; D is perhaps TRBD1 (5 bases). Per the germline V gene, CDR1 is KGHSH and CDR2 is LQKENI. The CDR3 is made up of 13 amino acids. Trimming cost V 2 bases and J 5 bases, with 9 bases left between them. DNA for the CDR3: TGTGCCAGCTCACCAGGGCAGGGCGAGACCCAGTACTTC. Translating it yields CASSPGQGETQYF.

The chain has TRBV28 and TRBJ2-7; 7 nucleotides line up with TRBD1. The V segment lost 3 bases and the J segment 4 bases; nucleotides outside the gene matches: 3. Germline V gene sequence: CDR1 MDHEN, CDR2 SYDVKM. The CDR3 runs to 13 residues. CDR3: CASSFYRGYEQYF. In nucleotides, the CDR3 is TGTGCCAGCAGTTTCTACAGGGGTTACGAGCAGTACTTC.

The CDR3 here is CATSRATWTSGGSGGDTQYF. CDR3 nucleotides: TGTGCCACCAGCAGAGCGACCTGGACTAGCGGGGGCTCGGGAGGAGATACGCAGTATTTT. The genes are TRBV15 and TRBJ2-3; 13 bases line up with TRBD2. Germline V gene sequence: CDR1 LNHNV, CDR2 YYDKDF (reference sequence). V lost 1 base to trimming and J lost 5 bases; unmatched junction nucleotides: 15. The CDR3 extends over 20 amino acids.

The rearrangement links TRBV18 to TRBJ2-2, with D perhaps matching TRBD1 (6 bases). CDR1 is KGHSH, CDR2 LQKENI, per germline. This CDR3 has 13 residues. V lost 3 bases and J 6 bases, leaving 8 bases between the germline ends. CDR3 DNA: TGTGCCAGCTCACCTACAGGGCCCGGGGAGCTGTTTTTT. Protein: CASSPTGPGELFF.

The chain joins TRBV18 to TRBJ2-3; D is perhaps TRBD1 (5 bases). There are 15 residues in the CDR3. Trimming took 0 bases from V and 0 from J, leaving 7 bases between them. Germline assignment: CDR1 KGHSH and CDR2 LQKENI. The CDR3 DNA sequence: TGTGCCAGCTCACCACCCAGGGCTAGCACAGATACGCAGTATTTT. Translating it yields CASSPPRASTDTQYF.

The CDR3 coding sequence is TGTGCCAGCAGCCTAGCGGGGGGGCGTACGAATACGCAGTATTTT. This sequence encodes CASSLAGGRTNTQYF. The gene calls are TRBV5-4 and TRBJ2-3; the match to TRBD2 covers 12 bases. This CDR3 comprises 15 residues. The V segment lost 4 bases and the J segment 7 bases; nucleotides outside the gene matches: 7. The germline CDR1 and CDR2 sequences are SGHNT and YYREEE (reference sequence).

The chain couples TRBV6-1 to TRBJ1-2; the D gene is possibly TRBD1 (6 bases). Germline CDR1 and CDR2: MNHNS and SASEGT. The CDR3 consists of 13 residues. The germline V and J ends were trimmed by 3 bases and 4 bases, with 9 bases remaining between them. The CDR3 region is CASSDGTSYGYTF. CDR3 sequence (DNA): TGTGCCAGCAGTGACGGGACAAGCTATGGCTACACCTTC.

CDR3 coding DNA: TGTGCCAGCAGCCCGGGGACAGGGGGCGCTTCCAAAAACATTCAGTACTTC. It codes for CASSPGTGGASKNIQYF. V and J are TRBV3-1 (or the pseudogene TRBV3-2) and TRBJ2-4, with 12 nucleotides matching TRBD1. This CDR3 is built from 17 residues. CDR1 is LGHDT and CDR2 is YNNKEL in the germline V gene (reference sequence). Trimming took 4 bases from V and 2 from J; bases not matched to a gene: 6.

The chain employs TRBV2 and TRBJ1-2; 7 nucleotides line up with TRBD1. J gave up 8 bases and V 6 bases, and 6 bases lay outside the gene matches. The germline gives CDR1 SNHLY, CDR2 FYNNEI. CDR3 size: 12 residues. The CDR3 DNA sequence: TGTGCCAGCAGATACAGGGGAGAAGGCTACACCTTC. Translated, it gives CASRYRGEGYTF.

The rearrangement joins TRBV3-1 (or the pseudogene TRBV3-2) to TRBJ1-1, with D tentatively TRBD1 (5 bases). Germline values: CDR1 LGHDT, CDR2 YNNKEL (reference sequence). CDR3 length: 13 amino acids. With 1 base removed from V and 7 bases from J, the gap between germline ends came to 10 bases. This CDR3 reads CASSQGWQGEAFF. The CDR3 coding sequence is TGTGCCAGCAGCCAAGGGTGGCAGGGTGAAGCTTTCTTT.

The chain carries TRBV24-1 and TRBJ1-1; the match to TRBD1 covers 9 bases. The CDR3 spans 17 residues. V dropped 4 bases and J dropped 0; count of bases not matched to a gene: 8. Germline values: CDR1 KGHDR, CDR2 SFDVKD. The CDR3 is CATSDPDRGRMNTEAFF. CDR3 nucleotides: TGTGCCACCAGTGACCCGGACAGGGGTCGAATGAACACTGAAGCTTTCTTT.

The V gene is TRBV7-2, the J gene TRBJ1-4; perhaps TRBD1 as D (5 bases). The length of the CDR3 is 17 residues. Germline V gives CDR1 SGHTA, CDR2 FQGNSA. V dropped 4 bases and J dropped 8 bases, with 23 bases sitting between them. This chain's CDR3 is CASSSQPPGLGSEKLFF. CDR3 DNA sequence: TGTGCCAGCAGCTCCCAACCCCCGGGACTGGGTAGCGAAAAACTGTTTTTT. Together with reference TRBV7-2 and TRBJ1-4, the CDR3 gives the full variable domain: GAGVSQSPSNKVTEKGKDVELRCDPISGHTALYWYRQSLGQGLEFLIYFQGNSAPDKSGLPSDRFSAERTGGSVSTLTIQRTQQEDSAVYLCASSSQPPGLGSEKLFFGSGTQLSVL.

The V call is TRBV11-1, the J call TRBJ2-5; a possible D gene is TRBD1 (6 bases). The CDR3 is made up of 13 amino acids. V dropped 7 bases and J dropped 2 bases, with 11 bases sitting between them. From germline, CDR1 is SGHAT and CDR2 FQDESV (reference sequence). CDR3 DNA sequence: TGTGCCAGCACCAGGGGAGAACAAGAGACCCAGTACTTC. Encoded protein: CASTRGEQETQYF.

The gene calls are TRBV4-1 and TRBJ2-1; 9 bases are shared with TRBD2. The CDR3 spans 15 residues. Looked up from germline, CDR1 is MGHRA and CDR2 is YSYEKL. V was clipped by 9 bases and J by 1 base; unmatched bases: 7. The CDR3 here is CASTDSGGSYNEQFF. The CDR3 DNA sequence: TGCGCCAGTACCGATAGCGGGGGTTCCTACAATGAGCAGTTCTTC.

The V and J genes are TRBV30 and TRBJ1-3, with D tentatively TRBD1 (6 bases). The CDR3 covers 14 residues. V lost 1 base and J 3 bases, leaving 10 bases between the germline ends. In germline, CDR1 is GTSNPN, CDR2 SVGIG (reference sequence). The CDR3 region is CAWSEQGGGNTIYF. CDR3 in DNA: TGTGCCTGGAGTGAACAGGGCGGTGGAAACACCATATATTTT. Looking up the rest from reference TRBV30 and TRBJ1-3 gives the full variable domain: SQTIHQWPATLVQPVGSPLSLECTVEGTSNPNLYWYRQAAGRGLQLLFYSVGIGQISSEVPQNLSASRPQDRQFILSSKKLLLSDSGFYLCAWSEQGGGNTIYFGEGSWLTVV.

V and J are TRBV3-1 (or the pseudogene TRBV3-2) and TRBJ1-2, with D possibly matching TRBD1 (5 bases). V was shortened by 2 bases and J by 7 bases, with 11 bases between the two germline ends. This CDR3 region has 13 residues. Germline V gene data show CDR1 as LGHDT and CDR2 as YNNKEL (reference sequence). The CDR3 spells CASSQLGGVGYTF. The CDR3 nucleotides read TGTGCCAGCAGCCAACTGGGGGGGGTTGGCTACACCTTC.

V is TRBV27 and J is TRBJ2-7, with a tentative D call TRBD2 (6 bases). Germline-derived CDR1 and CDR2 are MNHEY and SMNVEV (reference sequence). The ends were cut back, 2 bases at V and 7 bases at J, with 15 bases in the middle. The CDR3 extends over 14 amino acids. The CDR3 reads CASSLLRGLGEQYF. CDR3 DNA sequence: TGTGCCAGCAGTTTACTCCGGGGACTGGGAGAGCAGTACTTC.

DNA for the CDR3: TGTGCCACCAGCAGATCACTAGGGACTAGCGAAGAGACCCAGTACTTC. It yields the protein CATSRSLGTSEETQYF. V usage is TRBV15 and J usage is TRBJ2-5; 10 bases fit TRBD2. The CDR3 sequence is 16 residues long. V trimming: 2 bases; J trimming: 3 bases; junction bases outside the gene matches: 6. Per the germline V gene, CDR1 is LNHNV and CDR2 is YYDKDF (reference sequence).

In its sample, this clone was seen a few times. The chain combines TRBV6-5 with TRBJ2-2, with D unclear. CDR3 length: 15 residues. Germline V gene sequence: CDR1 MNHEY, CDR2 SVGAGI. V was clipped by 0 bases and J by 1 base, with 6 bases between them. CDR3 sequence reads: CASSYSYRNTGELFF. The CDR3 nucleotides read TGTGCCAGCAGTTACTCTTACAGGAACACCGGGGAGCTGTTTTTT.

V and J are TRBV3-1 (or the pseudogene TRBV3-2) and TRBJ2-1, with a tentative D call TRBD1 (5 bases). Germline CDR1 reads LGHDT; CDR2 reads YNNKEL (reference sequence). There are 13 residues in the CDR3. The V end was cut by 4 bases, the J end by 9 bases, with 13 bases between. CDR3 in DNA: TGTGCCAGCAGCCCACGTCGAAGGGGTGAGCAGTTCTTC. Encoded protein: CASSPRRRGEQFF.

This sequence joins TRBV5-1 and TRBJ1-1; D may be TRBD1 (5 bases). Trimming removed 1 base at V and 3 bases at J, with 10 bases between. CDR1 SGHRS and CDR2 YFSETQ come from the germline V gene. The CDR3 is 14 amino acids. The CDR3 nucleotides read TGCGCCAGCAGCTTGAGGGGTGAGGACACTGAAGCTTTCTTT. It translates to CASSLRGEDTEAFF.

The V and J genes are TRBV3-1 (or the pseudogene TRBV3-2) and TRBJ2-7, with a possible D match to TRBD1 (6 bases). Germline CDR1 is LGHDT and CDR2 is YNNKEL (reference sequence). V dropped 4 bases and J dropped 0 bases, with 16 bases sitting between them. This CDR3 has 16 amino acids. The CDR3 region has the DNA TGTGCCAGCAGCCCGAAGACAGGACTCCGCTCCTACGAGCAGTACTTC. The encoded protein is CASSPKTGLRSYEQYF.

This chain joins TRBV6-2 or TRBV6-3 and TRBJ2-1; 10 bases align to TRBD2. V was pared by 1 base and J by 6 bases, with 6 bases of the junction left unmatched. The CDR3 totals 16 residues. Germline CDR1 is MNHEY and CDR2 is SVGEGT. The CDR3 loop is CASSYLGLAGANEQFF. CDR3 sequence (DNA): TGTGCCAGCAGTTACTTGGGGCTAGCGGGGGCCAATGAGCAGTTCTTC.

The V gene is TRBV4-2, the J gene TRBJ2-2; 8 nucleotides agree with TRBD1. Trimming took 3 bases from V and 5 from J; bases not matched to a gene: 11. The CDR3 spans 17 residues. Per germline, CDR1 LGHNA and CDR2 YNFKEQ. The CDR3 reads CASSHGPTTGETGELFF. The CDR3 bases are TGTGCCAGCAGCCATGGACCAACGACAGGGGAAACCGGGGAGCTGTTTTTT.

This chain connects TRBV5-1 to TRBJ2-1; 9 bases match TRBD1. Germline V CDR1 and CDR2: SGHRS, YFSETQ. CDR3 length equals 15 residues. Trimming at V came to 4 bases and at J to 9 bases, leaving 11 bases not matched to a gene. CDR3 protein: CASSPSGQGYGEQFF. CDR3 DNA sequence: TGCGCCAGCAGCCCATCGGGACAGGGCTACGGTGAGCAGTTCTTC.

The chain recombines TRBV3-1 (or the pseudogene TRBV3-2) with TRBJ2-3; the match to TRBD2 covers 13 bases. There are 15 residues in the CDR3. The V and J ends lost 4 bases and 11 bases, in that order; junction bases with no gene match: 9. Germline V lookup: CDR1 LGHDT, CDR2 YNNKEL (reference sequence). CDR3 region: CASSPGTSGALGQYF. The DNA for the CDR3 is TGTGCCAGCAGCCCCGGGACTAGCGGGGCGTTAGGGCAGTATTTT.

The rearrangement links TRBV10-3 to TRBJ2-3; 9 nucleotides agree with TRBD2. The junction had 8 bases not matched to a gene; V was cut back by 2 bases and J by 2 bases. The CDR3 consists of 17 residues. The germline gives CDR1 ENHRY, CDR2 SYGVKD. CDR3 sequence reads: CAISEARLADFTDTQYF. CDR3 sequence (DNA): TGTGCCATCAGTGAGGCCCGACTAGCGGATTTCACAGATACGCAGTATTTT.